The text below deals with one T cell receptor beta chain. Per the authors' pipeline: Nucleated cell number was recorded as an estimate derived from reference gene primer amplification. Clones were read by immunoSEQ multiplex PCR, and TCRdb kept only the in-frame ones, dropping some. Clonal size and the V and J genes are those of that table, whereas D and trimming came from the DNA. Of 55,000 to 80,000 clones in the sample, roughly 74% were seen once. The entry originates in a study of blood T cell repertoires in COVID-19. Study-wide background: COVID-19 samples from acute and convalescent phases originated in the United States, Italy and Spain. T cells, B-cell-depleted T cells, or PBMCs supplied cDNA or gDNA.

Trimming took 5 bases from V and 0 from J; bases not matched to a gene: 4. Germline lookup yields CDR1 SGHTA and CDR2 FQGNSA. The CDR3 extends over 16 amino acids. The sample consisted of peripheral blood. The TCR sequence derives from an elderly woman with acute or convalescent COVID-19. The chain uses TRBV7-2 and TRBJ2-1; 10 bases are a match to TRBD2. CDR3 region: CASSGLAASSYNEQFF. CDR3 nucleotide sequence: TGTGCCAGCAGCGGACTAGCGGCTAGCTCCTACAATGAGCAGTTCTTC. The complete variable domain, with remaining parts taken from reference TRBV7-2 and TRBJ2-1, reads GAGVSQSPSNKVTEKGKDVELRCDPISGHTALYWYRQSLGQGLEFLIYFQGNSAPDKSGLPSDRFSAERTGGSVSTLTIQRTQQEDSAVYLCASSGLAASSYNEQFFGPGTRLTVL.